Listed here are 14 T cell receptor beta chains from one sample, sequenced in a study of blood T cell repertoires in COVID-19 (dated by TCRdb to 2020 to 2022). To prepare the library, the immunoSEQ multiplex PCR assay was applied. Sourced from immuneACCESS, this table was stored by TCRdb with only in-frame sequences that have V and J called. A share of the clones is absent; for the studies checked, an unresolved V gene accounts for under half, and the remainder has no known explanation. The sample includes around 450,000 clones, with around 89% observed a single time. The ten most abundant clones make up approximately 4.5% of the sample. The specimen sequenced was peripheral blood. The receptors here all came from a woman aged 25 to 39 with acute or convalescent COVID-19.

J is TRBJ2-7 and V is TRBV3-1 (or the pseudogene TRBV3-2); D perhaps matches TRBD1 (5 bases). This CDR3 has 15 amino acids. V lost 0 bases and J lost 7, with 16 bases in between. Germline V gene sequence: CDR1 LGHDT, CDR2 YNNKEL (reference sequence). The CDR3 nucleotides are TGTGCCAGCAGCCAAGATCGGACAAAGTTTGGAGAGCAGTACTTC. It is translated as CASSQDRTKFGEQYF.

V gene TRBV5-4 combines with J gene TRBJ1-1, with D possibly being TRBD1 (6 bases). V was pared by 3 bases and J by 4 bases, with 19 bases between. In germline, CDR1 is SGHNT, CDR2 YYREEE (reference sequence). The CDR3 contains 16 residues. CDR3 DNA sequence: TGTGCCAGCAGCTCCATAGGGGGGGGAGGTAGCACTGAAGCTTTCTTT. Its translation: CASSSIGGGGSTEAFF.

The CDR3: CASSRQGAGETQYF. In DNA form, the CDR3 reads TGTGCCAGCAGCAGACAGGGGGCAGGAGAGACCCAGTACTTC. The chain combines TRBV28 with TRBJ2-5; 10 bases map to TRBD1. This CDR3 is built from 14 residues. Germline CDR1 reads MDHEN; CDR2 reads SYDVKM. Germline trimming cut 6 bases from V and 4 bases from J; bases unmatched to any gene: 5.

The chain has TRBV12-3 or TRBV12-4 and TRBJ1-5; D not resolved. This CDR3 spans 12 amino acids. The V end was cut by 8 bases, the J end by 4 bases, with 9 bases between. The CDR3 bases are TGTGCCAGCGGGCGATCAAATCAGCCCCAGCATTTT. This codes for CASGRSNQPQHF.

This chain uses TRBV2 with TRBJ2-2; perhaps TRBD1 as D (6 bases). CDR3 length equals 13 residues. V lost 11 bases, J lost 6 bases, and 16 bases lay in between. Germline CDR1 reads SNHLY; CDR2 reads FYNNEI. The CDR3 region is CACQGSNSGELFF. DNA of the CDR3: TGTGCCTGCCAGGGGTCCAATTCCGGGGAGCTGTTTTTT.

The genes are TRBV6-5 and TRBJ2-1; 7 positions agree with TRBD2. This CDR3 region has 15 residues. Trimming took 7 bases from V and 1 from J; bases not matched to a gene: 7. Per the germline V gene, CDR1 is MNHEY and CDR2 is SVGAGI. The chain's CDR3 is CASIFRRGSYNEQFF. The CDR3 DNA follows: TGTGCCAGCATCTTCCGGCGGGGGTCCTACAATGAGCAGTTCTTC.

The chain joins TRBV28 to TRBJ2-5, with D unclear. Trimming pared 3 bases from V and 1 base from J, leaving 9 bases between. The CDR3 runs to 14 residues. Germline lookup yields CDR1 MDHEN and CDR2 SYDVKM. In DNA form, the CDR3 reads TGTGCCAGCAGTTTCGACTCTATCCAAGAGACCCAGTACTTC. Its protein product is CASSFDSIQETQYF. Based on the CDR3 plus reference TRBV28 and TRBJ2-5, the full variable domain is DVKVTQSSRYLVKRTGEKVFLECVQDMDHENMFWYRQDPGLGLRLIYFSYDVKMKEKGDIPEGYSVSREKKERFSLILESASTNQTSMYLCASSFDSIQETQYFGPGTRLLVL.

To note about this clone: Other DNA sequences in this specimen translate into the identical CDR3. The chain is built from TRBV9 and TRBJ2-6; no firm D call. The ends were cut back, 2 bases at V and 0 bases at J, with 6 bases in the middle. Germline V gives CDR1 SGDLS, CDR2 YYNGEE. The CDR3 loop spans 15 amino acids. The CDR3 coding sequence is TGTGCCAGCAGCGTCGTCGGCTCTGGGGCCAACGTCCTGACTTTC. It is translated as CASSVVGSGANVLTF. The entire variable domain, with the rest obtained from reference TRBV9 and TRBJ2-6, is as follows: DSGVTQTPKHLITATGQRVTLRCSPRSGDLSVYWYQQSLDQGLQFLIQYYNGEERAKGNILERFSAQQFPDLHSELNLSSLELGDSALYFCASSVVGSGANVLTFGAGSRLTVL.

The V call is TRBV10-3, the J call TRBJ2-3, with 8 positions matching TRBD2. V gave up 10 bases and J gave up 2 bases; unmatched junction bases: 11. Germline V gives CDR1 ENHRY, CDR2 SYGVKD. This CDR3 spans 15 amino acids. CDR3 region: CATIAGGFPTDTQYF. CDR3 DNA: TGTGCCACCATTGCGGGGGGATTTCCCACAGATACGCAGTATTTT.

The chain carries TRBV21-1 and TRBJ1-5; whether TRBD1, the table's D call, matches the DNA was not checked. TRBV21-1 is tagged as a pseudogene. This CDR3 is built from 13 residues. CDR3 protein: CASTGGRNQPQHF. Written as DNA, the CDR3 is TGTGCCAGTACAGGGGGCAGGAATCAGCCCCAGCATTTT.

Remarks on this clone: One end of the junction does not line up with germline, which may come from a read error. The chain combines TRBV10-2 with TRBJ1-6, with 7 bases aligning to TRBD1. This CDR3 contains 15 residues. From germline, CDR1 is WSHSY and CDR2 SAAADI. Written as DNA, the CDR3 is TGCGCCAACAGTGAACGACAGGGTGGTAATTCACCCCTCCACTTT. Protein product: CANSERQGGNSPLHF.

V and J are TRBV7-3 and TRBJ1-1; TRBD1 aligns across 12 bases. The germline gives CDR1 SGHTA, CDR2 FQGTGA. The CDR3 covers 15 residues. Trimming removed 3 bases from V and 8 bases from J; junction bases left unmatched: 7. The CDR3 is CASSFTGTGGAEAFF. The CDR3 DNA is TGTGCCAGCAGCTTTACCGGGACAGGGGGCGCGGAAGCTTTCTTT.

The rearrangement uses TRBV14 and TRBJ2-7; D unclear. The germline V gene has CDR1 SGHDN and CDR2 FVKESK. This CDR3 is 12 amino acids long. Trimming took off 2 bases at V and 4 bases at J, with 6 bases between the two ends. In DNA, the CDR3 is TGTGCCAGCAGCCAATATCAGTACGAGCAGTACTTC. This translates into CASSQYQYEQYF.

V gene TRBV28 combines with J gene TRBJ1-2; 9 bases are a match to TRBD1. This CDR3 has 15 residues. The ends lost 6 bases at V and 7 bases at J; junction bases unmatched: 12. CDR1 and CDR2 (germline): MDHEN, SYDVKM. CDR3 sequence reads: CASRIIGQGPSGYTF. For the CDR3, the DNA is TGTGCCAGCAGAATAATCGGACAGGGGCCCTCTGGCTACACCTTC.